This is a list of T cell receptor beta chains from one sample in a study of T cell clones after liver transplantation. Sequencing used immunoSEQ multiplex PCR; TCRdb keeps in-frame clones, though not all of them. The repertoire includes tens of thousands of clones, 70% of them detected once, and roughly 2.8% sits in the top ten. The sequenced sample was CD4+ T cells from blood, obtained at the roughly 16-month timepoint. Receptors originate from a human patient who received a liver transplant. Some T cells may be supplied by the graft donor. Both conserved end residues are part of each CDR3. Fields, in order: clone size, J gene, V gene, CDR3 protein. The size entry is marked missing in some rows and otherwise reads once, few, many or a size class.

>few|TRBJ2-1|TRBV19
CASSLYSLGAEGWNEQFF
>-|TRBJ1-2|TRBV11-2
CASSGLGGFKSGYTF
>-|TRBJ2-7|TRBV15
CATSTQQGGEQYF
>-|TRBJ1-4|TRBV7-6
CASSGGTGIEKLFF
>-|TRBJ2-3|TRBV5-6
CASSLGTGYTDTQYF
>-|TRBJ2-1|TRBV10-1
CASSRTSGRVNEQFF
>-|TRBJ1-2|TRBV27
CASKGWGHGYTF
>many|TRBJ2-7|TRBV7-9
CASGDGSYEQYF
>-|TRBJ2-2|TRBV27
CASSLPARQGNTGELFF
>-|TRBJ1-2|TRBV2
CASSVVGTDGYTF
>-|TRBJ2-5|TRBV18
CASSLIAQETQYF
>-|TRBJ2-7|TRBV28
CASSHIYEQYF
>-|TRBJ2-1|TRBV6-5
CATAPTLFREQFF
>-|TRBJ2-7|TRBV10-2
CASRDPTGNEQYF
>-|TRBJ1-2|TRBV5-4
CASSYRDSSYGYTF
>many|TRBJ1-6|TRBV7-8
CASNLGQDYSPLHF
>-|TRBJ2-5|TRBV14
CASSQYREPYQETQYF
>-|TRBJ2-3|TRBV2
CASSEMADTDTQYF
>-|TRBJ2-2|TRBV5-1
CASSFGREAGELFF
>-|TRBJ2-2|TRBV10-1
CASSELRGTGELFF
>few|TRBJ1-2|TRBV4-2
CASSQDAAGYTF
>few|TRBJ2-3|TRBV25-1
CASSGGGRGADTQYF
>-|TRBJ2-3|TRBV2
CASSDRGWGTDTQYF
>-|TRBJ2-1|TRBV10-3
CAISEGQGSYNEQFF
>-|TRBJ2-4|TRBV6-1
CASSEDLGNIQYF
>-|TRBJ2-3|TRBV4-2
CASSQDMSTSGGVYTDTQYF
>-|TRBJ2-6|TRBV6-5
CASSYTSSGANVLTF
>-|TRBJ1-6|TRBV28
CASSPSSKGYNSPLHF
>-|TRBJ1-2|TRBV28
CASSLQGADGYTF
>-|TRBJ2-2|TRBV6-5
CASADANTGELFF
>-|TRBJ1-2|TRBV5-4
CASSLNWGAQDGYTF
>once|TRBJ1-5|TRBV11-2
CASSLAGAGNQPQHF
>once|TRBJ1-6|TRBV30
CAWSRGGSNNSPLHF
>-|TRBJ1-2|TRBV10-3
CASTRDRESYGYTF
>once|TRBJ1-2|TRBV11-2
CASSWDRGSGYTF
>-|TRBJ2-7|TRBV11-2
CASSHDGGGYSYEQYF
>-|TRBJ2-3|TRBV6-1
CASSEWDRGTDTQYF
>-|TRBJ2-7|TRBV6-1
CASTLGRGVKGEQYF
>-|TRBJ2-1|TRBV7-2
CASSFTSGSHNEQFF
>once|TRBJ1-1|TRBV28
CASRTGGYTEAFF
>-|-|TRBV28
CASSFPPGQGFYEQYF
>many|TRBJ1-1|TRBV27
CASSFSQVHTEAFF
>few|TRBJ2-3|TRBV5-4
CASSLGREDGTDTQYF
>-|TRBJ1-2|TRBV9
CASSAGQGEGYGYTF
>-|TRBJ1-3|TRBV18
CASSPGLGENTIYF
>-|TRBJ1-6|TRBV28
CASSLPGLSPLHF
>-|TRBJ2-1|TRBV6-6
CASTTSGGYNEQFF
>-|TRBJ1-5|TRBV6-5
CASKTRGGLEPQHF